The next 2 T cell receptor beta chains were all read from a single sample in a study of blood T cell repertoires in COVID-19. Sequencing was performed with immunoSEQ multiplex PCR; in TCRdb, only in-frame clones are kept and a portion is missing. The table has 98,000 or so clones, 80% to 90% seen once. Sequenced sample: peripheral blood. Receptor source: a human donor in a cohort sampled during active COVID-19.

This chain joins TRBV5-1 and TRBJ2-1; D possibly corresponds to TRBD1 (6 bases). This CDR3 is built from 14 residues. CDR1 and CDR2 (germline): SGHRS, YFSETQ. With 7 bases removed from V and 5 bases from J, the gap between germline ends came to 16 bases. The chain's CDR3 is CASCPQGSNNEQFF. The DNA for the CDR3 is TGCGCCAGCTGCCCTCAGGGGTCCAACAATGAGCAGTTCTTC. The complete variable domain, with remaining parts taken from reference TRBV5-1 and TRBJ2-1, reads KAGVTQTPRYLIKTRGQQVTLSCSPISGHRSVSWYQQTPGQGLQFLFEYFSETQRNKGNFPGRFSGRQFSNSRSEMNVSTLELGDSALYLCASCPQGSNNEQFFGPGTRLTVL.

The chain couples TRBV10-1 to TRBJ2-2; TRBD1 might be the D (5 bases). V lost 6 bases to trimming and J lost 5 bases, with 16 bases between them. The CDR3 is 15 amino acids. The V gene's germline CDR1 is WNHNN and CDR2 SYGVQD (reference sequence). The chain's CDR3 is CASSPGRAGTGELFF. DNA of the CDR3: TGCGCCAGCAGCCCCGGCAGGGCCGGAACCGGGGAGCTGTTTTTT.